This TCR beta chain was recorded in a study of blood T cells in healthy people across ages (dated by TCRdb to between 2014 and 2016). About the study as a whole: In model experiments, roughly one uniquely barcoded TCR beta cDNA molecule per two T cells was captured by template switching. To track age-related changes in TCR beta repertoire diversity, the study relied on deep sequencing normalized with unique cDNA molecular identifiers. The donors were split into four age groups: young (average around 17 years), middle-aged (39), aged (approximately 60) and long-lived (about 74). Using the same blood draw, the study looked at two additional independent replicas of 1 million unique cDNA reads for two donors, one aged 18 to 29 and the other aged 80 or older.

Library preparation employed 5' RACE. Instrument used: Illumina HiSeq 2500. The second PCR ran for about 7 to 11 cycles and used a J-beta primer mix along with a sample-barcoded 5' primer. Each TCR beta cDNA molecule received a unique molecular identifier from a template-switch 5' adaptor carrying 12 random nucleotides. Each sample yielded at least 3 million CDR3-containing paired-end reads. The Mint cDNA synthesis kit, primed by a TRBC-specific oligonucleotide, was used to synthesize first-strand cDNA from all RNA. Following uracil-DNA glycosylase treatment, a first 18-cycle PCR with universal primers M1SS and BC2_uni_R was performed on all cDNA. Per the original workflow: Normalization of each sample was performed by random selection of 1 million high-quality reads, each carrying a distinct molecular identifier. Instead of being binned into consensus sequences, reads with shared molecular identifiers were discarded. MiTCR, with a Q25 quality threshold and the strictest error-elimination algorithm, was used for CDR3 identification, clonotype clustering and error correction. Lower-bound total TCR beta diversity was estimated with a nonparametric unseen species model using Euler transformation. TCRdb reprocessed the public reads (quality trimming at Q25 with fastp, clone calling with MiXCR) and kept in-frame beta chains. Identical CDR3 protein sequences are pooled into one entry, listed with their most common genes and DNA. The V and J calls reflect TCRdb's pipeline rather than the authors' work. This sample holds over 750,000 distinct CDR3 sequences; 20% to 25% were observed only once. Around 9.2% of the sample is taken by the ten largest.

Donors were 39 systemically healthy Caucasian individuals from Russia aged 6 to 90 years. Each donor gave ten milliliters of peripheral blood, drawn into EDTA-treated Vacutainer tubes. Ficoll-Paque density-gradient centrifugation was used to isolate PBMCs, with at least 7 million per sample. Total RNA was extracted from PBMCs with Trizol reagent, with at least 6 micrograms obtained per sample. The percentages of naive CD45RAhigh/CD27high T cells were determined by flow cytometry on a PBMC aliquot from every donor. At the junction V is shortened by 0 bases and J by 8 bases, with 8 bases in between. The CDR3 runs 13 amino acids, cysteine and phenylalanine included. The only DNA kept is the CDR3, 39 bases in frame from the first base. Per the germline V gene, ENHRY is the CDR1 and SYGVKD is the CDR2. This clonotype was detected a few times. Which antigen it targets is not known. Base qualities are missing; no much larger clone stands one base away.

What the research found in general, with its limitations: A strong correlation was found between observed TCR beta diversity and the percentage of naive T cells measured by flow cytometry. Total diversity estimates from one million sequenced T cells were considered lower bounds and underestimates. Compared with the aged group, the long-lived group had more naive CD4+ T cells, fewer expanded clones and increased TCR diversity, suggesting age selection. As age increased, observed TCR beta diversity per million T cells dropped in a roughly linear way, and a significant reduction was already evident by age 40. Because profiling used bulk unsorted PBMCs, naive and antigen-experienced compartments could not be compared conclusively. Because the CMV infection status of the donors was unknown, age-related changes in expanded clonotypes may potentially have been confounded.

This same sample was also part of a study on T cells of mothers and their children. The other study reports the following: The donors were nine systemically healthy Caucasian individuals, made up of three mothers and their six children. cDNA synthesis consumed the entire amount of extracted RNA, loaded at approximately 1.6 ug RNA in each 15 ul reaction. In the second PCR, sample barcodes and 2-4 random nucleotides were introduced via the M1S primer. Over 9 million TCR beta CDR3 reads were obtained for each mother, and 2.5 million to 3 million reads were obtained for each child. In both related and unrelated pairs, thymic selection shapes the output of TCR recombination in a similar way, with inherited differences having only a minor effect. Normalized repertoire overlap was always found to be slightly, but never significantly, higher in related mother-child pairs than in unrelated mother-child pairs. Persistent microchimeric T cell clones were not detected, at a sensitivity of 85 to 100 clones per million clonotypes. To look for features that set related mother-child pairs apart from unrelated individuals, the researchers ran deep NGS to compare the TCR beta repertoires of mothers and children. The mean age was about 37 +/- 4 years for the mothers and approximately 11 +/- 4 years for the children. After adapters were ligated using NEBNext reagents, the libraries underwent 100+100 nt paired-end sequencing on an Illumina HiSeq 2000. Mother and child libraries were prepared a month apart and sequenced in separate runs to prevent cross-contamination. For each donor, between roughly 500,000 and 2,300,000 distinct TCR beta clonotypes were identified. Naive TCR beta clonotypes were estimated from low-frequency clonotypes matched to each donor's FACS-determined naive share, without sorting.

The origin of this receptor is a boy aged 10-17 years in good health. Material: blood. The receptor chain draws on TRBV10-3 and TRBJ2-1; no D gene is confidently identified. Here is the DNA: TGTGCCATCAGTGAGTCGATCCGGGATGAGCAGTTCTTC. This is translated as CAISESIRDEQFF.